Following are 4 T cell receptor beta chains from one sample sequenced in a study of CD8 T cells in ankylosing spondylitis. TCRdb reprocessed the 5' RACE reads with MiXCR, giving one entry per CDR3 protein. This table holds roughly 230,000 distinct CDR3 sequences, 15% to 20% found once. The sample taken for sequencing was blood, either unsorted or a sorted T cell fraction (not recorded which). These receptors came from a male donor with ankylosing spondylitis or in good health (not recorded which).

Turning to this clonotype: It may be a read error: a sequence one base away is much more abundant. This sequence joins TRBV3-1 and TRBJ2-1; 12 bases line up with TRBD2. Germline V lookup: CDR1 LGHDT, CDR2 YNNKEL (reference sequence). V was pared by 4 bases and J by 8 bases, with 9 bases of the junction left unmatched. The CDR3 is made up of 16 amino acids. The CDR3 loop reads CASSRDLAGGWDEQFF. Written as DNA, the CDR3 is TGTGCCAGCAGCCGAGACCTAGCGGGAGGGTGGGATGAGCAGTTCTTC.

The chain has TRBV20-1 and TRBJ2-1, with 10 positions matching TRBD1. The V and J ends lost 5 bases and 8 bases, in that order; junction bases with no gene match: 9. CDR1 is DFQATT and CDR2 is SNEGSKA in the germline V gene (reference sequence). This CDR3 is 14 amino acids long. The CDR3: CSAVRDRGNYEQFF. The CDR3 bases are TGCAGTGCTGTCCGGGACAGGGGTAACTATGAGCAGTTCTTC.

This clonotype was seen a handful of times. The chain is built from TRBV7-2 and TRBJ2-1, with D tentatively TRBD2 (6 bases). Trimming stripped 5 bases from V and 0 bases from J, with 8 bases between. The germline V gene has CDR1 SGHTA and CDR2 FQGNSA. This CDR3 region has 14 residues. CDR3 coding DNA: TGTGCCAGCAGCCCAGCGGGCTCCTACAATGAGCAGTTCTTC. Its translation is CASSPAGSYNEQFF.

This clonotype has only a few counts. CDR3 in DNA: TGTGCCAGCAGCCCCGGACTTTGGGAGACCCAGTACTTC. This encodes CASSPGLWETQYF. This chain joins TRBV7-9 and TRBJ2-5; possible D gene TRBD2, 5 bases. V was pared by 5 bases and J by 5 bases, with 12 bases between. CDR1 is SEHNR and CDR2 is FQNEAQ in the germline V gene (reference sequence). CDR3 length: 13 residues.